Following are 22 T cell receptor beta chains from one sample sequenced in a study of cytomegalovirus exposure and HLA in healthy donors. Profiling relied on immunoSEQ multiplex PCR, and the TCRdb table lists in-frame clones only, not all of them. The data contain some 170,000 clones, 86% of them singletons. Sequenced material: PBMCs. The receptors stem from a young man in good health and CMV-seropositive.

This clone has more than one count but fewer than ten. The rearrangement links TRBV30 to TRBJ1-1, with D tentatively TRBD1 (5 bases). Per the germline V gene, CDR1 is GTSNPN and CDR2 is SVGIG (reference sequence). V was pared by 1 base and J by 10 bases, with 19 bases between. This CDR3 is 14 amino acids long. CDR3 nucleotide sequence: TGTGCCTGGAGTGACCCGGGGAGGGGAGAGGGAGCTTTCTTT. It yields the protein CAWSDPGRGEGAFF.

This clone was picked up one time. The chain is built from TRBV2 and TRBJ2-4; 7 bases agree with TRBD1. With V trimmed by 3 bases and J by 5 bases, 7 bases remained unmatched. CDR1 is SNHLY, CDR2 FYNNEI, per germline. CDR3 length: 15 residues. The CDR3 DNA reads TGTGCCAGCAGTGACCGGGACAGCCCTCAAAACATTCAGTACTTC. This translates into CASSDRDSPQNIQYF.

This clone was seen once. V gene TRBV29-1 combines with J gene TRBJ2-7; 8 bases align to TRBD2. With 7 bases clipped from V and 1 base from J, the junction kept 3 bases outside the gene matches. The germline V gene has CDR1 SQVTM and CDR2 ANQGSEA. This CDR3 is built from 12 residues. The CDR3 loop is CSGRGVSYEQYF. The CDR3 coding sequence is TGCAGCGGGCGGGGGGTTTCCTACGAGCAGTACTTC.

The chain couples TRBV28 to TRBJ2-7, with TRBD2 matching over 10 bases. V shed 4 bases and J 0 bases; nucleotides not matched to a gene: 9. In germline, CDR1 is MDHEN, CDR2 SYDVKM. This CDR3 is built from 17 residues. This chain's CDR3 is CASSYTTGTSASYEQYF. Written as DNA, the CDR3 is TGTGCCAGCAGTTACACCACCGGGACTAGCGCCTCCTACGAGCAGTACTTC.

V is TRBV28 and J is TRBJ1-5; TRBD1 matches 10 bases. Trimming removed 5 bases from V and 0 bases from J; junction bases left unmatched: 22. CDR1 MDHEN and CDR2 SYDVKM come from the germline V gene. CDR3 size: 22 residues. As DNA, the CDR3 is TGTGCCAGCAGTCCTTCCCCTACACTCCTCGACAGGGGGCGGGATAGCAATCAGCCCCAGCATTTT. Translating it yields CASSPSPTLLDRGRDSNQPQHF.

This clone was recorded only once. The CDR3 sequence is CASSPASGGTGELFF. The DNA of the CDR3 is TGTGCCAGCAGCCCAGCTAGCGGGGGCACCGGGGAGCTGTTTTTT. V usage is TRBV7-3 and J usage is TRBJ2-2; 10 bases fit TRBD2. V shed 5 bases, J shed 4 bases, and the junction held 4 bases outside the gene matches. CDR3 length: 15 residues. Germline V gene sequence: CDR1 SGHTA, CDR2 FQGTGA.

The V and J genes are TRBV6-4 and TRBJ2-7, with TRBD1 as a possible D gene (6 bases). Germline assignment: CDR1 MRHNA and CDR2 SNTAGT. V shed 6 bases and J shed 5 bases, with 17 bases lying between them. There are 14 residues in the CDR3. The CDR3 DNA reads TGTGCCAGCAGCTACGAAACAGGGAACCACGAGCAGTACTTC. As protein: CASSYETGNHEQYF.

The chain combines TRBV27 with TRBJ2-1, with TRBD2 identical over 9 bases. This CDR3 is built from 17 residues. After removal of 3 bases from V and 0 bases from J, the junction contained 6 bases not matched to a gene. Germline values: CDR1 MNHEY, CDR2 SMNVEV (reference sequence). The CDR3 reads CASSLASGTSSYNEQFF. The DNA for the CDR3 is TGTGCCAGCAGTTTGGCTAGCGGGACCAGCTCCTACAATGAGCAGTTCTTC.

The chain's CDR3 is CSVEVGLVETQYF. The CDR3 DNA reads as TGCAGCGTTGAAGTAGGGCTAGTGGAGACCCAGTACTTC. The chain has TRBV29-1 and TRBJ2-5; D is uncertain. Germline lookup yields CDR1 SQVTM and CDR2 ANQGSEA. V lost 1 base to trimming and J lost 5 bases, with 11 bases between them. This CDR3 is built from 13 residues.

The count of this clone is one. This chain joins TRBV5-1 and TRBJ2-2; 7 bases map to TRBD1. J was trimmed by 0 bases and V by 4 bases; bases with no gene match: 6. The CDR3 sequence is 16 residues long. Germline-derived CDR1 and CDR2 are SGHRS and YFSETQ. The CDR3 spells CASSHGTATNTGELFF. The CDR3 region has the DNA TGCGCCAGCAGCCACGGGACAGCAACGAACACCGGGGAGCTGTTTTTT. The full variable domain, in which reference TRBV5-1 and TRBJ2-2 provide the parts outside the CDR3, is KAGVTQTPRYLIKTRGQQVTLSCSPISGHRSVSWYQQTPGQGLQFLFEYFSETQRNKGNFPGRFSGRQFSNSRSEMNVSTLELGDSALYLCASSHGTATNTGELFFGEGSRLTVL.

This chain joins TRBV2 and TRBJ1-1, with 9 bases aligning to TRBD1. V shed 6 bases, J shed 3 bases, and the junction held 8 bases outside the gene matches. CDR1 SNHLY and CDR2 FYNNEI come from the germline V gene. The CDR3 spans 15 residues. The CDR3 reads CASRGQGLGDTEAFF. DNA for the CDR3: TGTGCCAGCAGGGGACAGGGATTGGGGGACACTGAAGCTTTCTTT.

V and J are TRBV28 and TRBJ1-5; D is possibly TRBD1 (5 bases). The V gene's germline CDR1 is MDHEN and CDR2 SYDVKM. The CDR3 runs to 15 residues. V lost 4 bases, J lost 4 bases, and 14 bases lay in between. The chain's CDR3 is CASSSSDRGNQPQHF. The DNA for the CDR3 is TGTGCCAGCAGTTCTTCTGACAGAGGGAATCAGCCCCAGCATTTT.

The chain links TRBV4-2 to TRBJ2-3; D is unclear. The germline gives CDR1 LGHNA, CDR2 YNFKEQ. This CDR3 is 11 amino acids long. V lost 4 bases and J 3 bases, leaving 2 bases between the germline ends. This chain's CDR3 is CASSLTDTQYF. Written as DNA, the CDR3 is TGTGCCAGCAGCCTGACAGATACGCAGTATTTT.

V gene TRBV5-6 combines with J gene TRBJ1-1; D is uncertain. V shed 0 bases and J shed 1 base, with 7 bases lying between them. Germline CDR1 SGHDT, CDR2 YYEEEE. This CDR3 contains 14 residues. The chain's CDR3 is CASSLGLRNTEAFF. For the CDR3, the DNA is TGTGCCAGCAGCTTGGGGCTGAGGAACACTGAAGCTTTCTTT.

This chain joins TRBV4-3 and TRBJ2-5, with TRBD1 matching 7 bases. V gave up 4 bases and J gave up 2 bases; unmatched junction bases: 10. This CDR3 is 16 amino acids long. Germline-derived CDR1 and CDR2 are LGHNA and YSLEER. CDR3 coding DNA: TGCGCCAGCAGCCTACGACAGGGTTATCGTCAAGAGACCCAGTACTTC. Its translation: CASSLRQGYRQETQYF.

The gene calls are TRBV7-2 and TRBJ1-6; TRBD1 matches at 7 bases. The J segment lost 10 bases and the V segment lost 1 base, leaving 7 bases of the junction unmatched. This CDR3 spans 15 amino acids. The germline V gene has CDR1 SGHTA and CDR2 FQGNSA. The CDR3 DNA reads TGTGCCAGCAGCTTAGAAGGGACAGTCCCCTCACCCCTCCACTTT. Residues: CASSLEGTVPSPLHF. The full variable domain, in which reference TRBV7-2 and TRBJ1-6 provide the parts outside the CDR3, is GAGVSQSPSNKVTEKGKDVELRCDPISGHTALYWYRQSLGQGLEFLIYFQGNSAPDKSGLPSDRFSAERTGGSVSTLTIQRTQQEDSAVYLCASSLEGTVPSPLHFGNGTRLTVT.

This sequence joins TRBV7-2 and TRBJ1-5, with D uncertain. Germline V CDR1 and CDR2: SGHTA, FQGNSA. The length of the CDR3 is 14 residues. Between the trimmed V and J ends, which lost 5 bases and 5 bases, there was a span of 13 bases. The CDR3 sequence is CASSQEYWDQPQHF. The CDR3 bases are TGTGCCAGCAGCCAAGAGTATTGGGATCAGCCCCAGCATTTT.

The chain has TRBV9 and TRBJ1-3; D unresolved. Germline CDR1 SGDLS, CDR2 YYNGEE. Trimming left V 4 bases short and J 2 bases short, with 10 bases between. This CDR3 comprises 14 residues. The CDR3 protein is CASSLPAAGNTIYF. The DNA of the CDR3 is TGTGCCAGCAGCCTTCCCGCCGCTGGAAACACCATATATTTT.

The chain carries TRBV2 and TRBJ2-7, with D possibly called TRBD1 or TRBD2 (5 bases each). V was trimmed by 5 bases and J by 2 bases, leaving 7 bases between them. The CDR3 contains 12 residues. Germline CDR1 and CDR2: SNHLY and FYNNEI. This chain's CDR3 is CASSRDPYEQYF. CDR3 nucleotides: TGTGCCAGCAGTAGGGACCCCTACGAGCAGTACTTC.

The chain recombines TRBV7-2 with TRBJ1-1; D remains ambiguous. Trimming took off 5 bases at V and 8 bases at J, with 15 bases between the two ends. The CDR3 is 13 residues long. CDR1 SGHTA and CDR2 FQGNSA come from the germline V gene. Here the CDR3 DNA reads TGTGCCAGCAGCACCCCCTGGCAGGTAGAAGCTTTCTTT. Protein product: CASSTPWQVEAFF. Based on the CDR3 plus reference TRBV7-2 and TRBJ1-1, the full variable domain is GAGVSQSPSNKVTEKGKDVELRCDPISGHTALYWYRQSLGQGLEFLIYFQGNSAPDKSGLPSDRFSAERTGGSVSTLTIQRTQQEDSAVYLCASSTPWQVEAFFGQGTRLTVV.

A note on this clone: Other DNA sequences in the sample encode the same CDR3. This chain joins TRBV7-9 and TRBJ1-2; D might be TRBD1 (6 bases). The V gene's germline CDR1 is SEHNR and CDR2 FQNEAQ (reference sequence). The CDR3 spans 13 residues. Trimming shortened V by 5 bases and J by 5 bases, and 12 bases separated the two germline ends. DNA for the CDR3: TGTGCCAGCAGCCGGACAGACCCATATGGCTACACCTTC. Translation: CASSRTDPYGYTF.

This clone was seen only a few times. V gene TRBV13 combines with J gene TRBJ2-1, with 7 bases lining up with TRBD1. V dropped 6 bases and J dropped 7; count of bases not matched to a gene: 12. Looked up from germline, CDR1 is PRHDT and CDR2 is FYEKMQ (reference sequence). The CDR3 has 15 residues. The CDR3 reads CASSPGTASRNEQFF. The CDR3 coding sequence is TGTGCCAGCAGTCCCGGGACAGCGTCAAGGAATGAGCAGTTCTTC.